This T cell receptor beta chain was recorded in a study of CD8 T cells in ankylosing spondylitis. V was pared by 6 bases and J by 5 bases, with 10 bases of the junction left unmatched. Germline V lookup: CDR1 MNHEY, CDR2 SVGEGT. This CDR3 is built from 15 residues. This clonotype was seen a handful of times. The antigen remains undetermined. Study results and limitations: Disease-associated clonotypes exhibited CD8+ identity and were relatively infrequent in peripheral blood.

Quantitative molecular-barcoded 5'-RACE generated the TCR beta libraries. TCRdb re-called the 5' RACE reads with MiXCR, one entry per CDR3 protein. Among some 130,000 distinct CDR3 sequences listed, approximately 7.4% were seen once. The sequence was obtained from a female donor with ankylosing spondylitis or in good health (not recorded which). V and J are TRBV6-2 or TRBV6-3 and TRBJ2-5; TRBD2 matches 9 bases. Sequenced material: blood, either unsorted or a sorted T cell fraction (not recorded which). CDR3 loop: CASRSSGGHGETQYF. In DNA form, the CDR3 reads TGTGCCAGCAGGAGTAGCGGGGGCCACGGGGAGACCCAGTACTTC.